This TCR beta chain was profiled in a study of beta chain features in type 1 diabetes. Study-wide results and limits: Sequencing from cDNA could over-represent high-TCR-expressing cells. Shorter TCRB CDR3s, moderately but significantly so, marked every one of the four CD4+ subsets in Type 1 diabetes patients.

Every bit of the isolated RNA underwent reverse transcription, so sequencing read expressed TCRB transcripts. Regulatory, naive and central memory T cell samples averaged around 3.9 million reads. Profiling relied on immunoSEQ multiplex PCR, and the TCRdb table lists in-frame clones only, not all of them. The sample lists 900,000 or so clones; roughly 16% were seen once. About this clone: The antigen is not known.

CDR1 and CDR2 (germline): MNHEY, SVGAGI. This CDR3 is 16 amino acids long. The V gene lost 2 bases and the J gene lost 1 base, with 14 bases spanning the gap. Sorted CD4+ subsets: naive, central memory, regulatory, stem cell-like memory (CD45RO/CCR7/CD25/CD127/CD95/CD27 panel). The V call is TRBV6-5, the J call TRBJ1-1, with TRBD1 as a possible D gene (6 bases). The TCR originated in a woman in her late teens or twenties in good health. The material sequenced was naive CD4+ T cells from blood. The CDR3 is CASSYRITGQNTEAFF. DNA of the CDR3: TGTGCCAGCAGTTACCGGATCACAGGGCAGAACACTGAAGCTTTCTTT.